A selection of T cell receptor beta chains follows, all from one sample in a study of blood T cells in healthy people across ages. TCRdb independently ran MiXCR on the 5' RACE reads; one entry per CDR3 protein. The profile shows hundreds of thousands of distinct CDR3 sequences, around 20% of them singletons. The specimen sequenced was blood. The receptors originated from a man aged 70-80 years in good health. Each CDR3 is given with its conserved first and last residue. Some rows have no size entry. The others give once, few or many, or a class for an expanded clone.

V gene,J gene,clone size,CDR3 protein
TRBV7-2,TRBJ2-5,NA,CASSLGSSYQETQYF
TRBV11-1,TRBJ2-5,NA,CASSLAIGLWAGGFQETRYF
TRBV28,TRBJ1-5,many,CASSGLGQPQHF
TRBV4-1,TRBJ2-5,many,CASSQLAGETQYF
TRBV6-1,TRBJ1-2,NA,CASSEMSGSVDGYTF
TRBV5-1,TRBJ2-7,NA,CASSLDGTISYEQYF
TRBV7-2,TRBJ2-3,few,CASSLAAGSDTQYF
TRBV20-1,TRBJ2-7,NA,CSARVEWAPYEQYF
TRBV7-3,TRBJ2-1,few,CASSSTLDRPSSYNEQFF
TRBV6-6,TRBJ2-7,few,CASSYSRGVSYEQYF
TRBV20-1,TRBJ1-2,NA,CSAKQQGNEGYTF
TRBV28,TRBJ2-1,few,CASSFRTGMNEQFF
TRBV25-1,TRBJ2-7,NA,CASIGTGESYEQYF
TRBV30,TRBJ2-5,NA,CAWTSSGLQETQYF
TRBV7-2,TRBJ2-2,few,CASSSRDRGYTGELFF
TRBV20-1,TRBJ2-3,few,CSARPEAGGRDTQYF
TRBV7-7,TRBJ2-1,NA,CASSLSIKQSYNEQFF
TRBV20-1,TRBJ2-2,once,CSLGVAGGELFF
TRBV27,TRBJ2-3,NA,CASSAGLLDTQYF
TRBV2,NA,few,CASTAGSYEQYF
TRBV7-9,TRBJ2-3,NA,CASTVDGTDTQYF
TRBV10-3,NA,NA,CAISESMSGSGDEQFF
TRBV5-1,TRBJ1-6,NA,CASSLDRGPNSPLHF
TRBV5-1,TRBJ2-5,NA,CASSLAGLYQETQYF
TRBV19,TRBJ1-2,NA,CASTQGAYYGYTF
TRBV4-3,TRBJ2-3,few,CASSQESGTDTQYF
TRBV20-1,TRBJ2-3,NA,CSASGLAGAGLGTDTQYF
TRBV18,TRBJ2-7,NA,CASSPLPDSSYEQYF
TRBV12-5,TRBJ2-2,NA,CASGLGRGTGELFF
TRBV7-3,TRBJ2-1,NA,CASSLGQREWGYNEQFF
TRBV6-2/TRBV6-3,TRBJ2-7,few,CASMLAGDYEQYF
TRBV6-2/TRBV6-3,TRBJ1-1,few,CASSFSSGGRNTEAFF
TRBV5-1,TRBJ2-2,many,CASTETGLGTGELFF
TRBV10-3,TRBJ1-2,few,CAISSGTDYGYTF
TRBV29-1,TRBJ2-7,NA,CSVEASGYEQYF
TRBV5-1,TRBJ1-1,NA,CASSLMEGLNTEAFF
TRBV15,TRBJ2-5,NA,CATSREKGAVETQYF
TRBV4-3,TRBJ2-2,few,CASSQDQLAAYTGELFF
TRBV7-8,TRBJ2-7,NA,CASSYGPGLLYEQYF
TRBV7-9,TRBJ2-2,NA,CASSLGLAGGPVTGELFF
TRBV7-9,TRBJ2-1,NA,CASSKQTGVGDEQFF
TRBV2,TRBJ2-7,NA,CASSPAPAAEQYF
TRBV4-3,TRBJ2-3,NA,CASSQISGRAPDTQYF
TRBV3-1,TRBJ2-5,few,CASSPGLLKETQYF
TRBV5-1,NA,few,CASSLEASGNNEQYF
TRBV4-1,TRBJ1-3,NA,CASSHRTGTGGNTIYF
TRBV12-3/TRBV12-4,TRBJ2-2,NA,CASRATGTTNTGELFF
TRBV4-1,TRBJ2-7,few,CASSQLPGTSYEQYF
TRBV20-1,TRBJ2-5,few,CSARSTEETQYF
TRBV7-2,TRBJ2-1,NA,CASNPLTGFDEQFF
TRBV29-1,TRBJ1-5,NA,CSVVTGNQPQHF
TRBV11-2,TRBJ2-1,few,CASSFKAGASYNEQFF
TRBV12-3/TRBV12-4,TRBJ2-2,few,CASTLRGGELFF
TRBV6-2/TRBV6-3,TRBJ2-4,NA,CASRAQSDKNIQYF
TRBV7-2,TRBJ1-2,NA,CASSLPGTAANYGYTF
TRBV2,TRBJ2-5,NA,CASNRDSLSQETQYF
TRBV7-9,TRBJ2-7,few,CASSLIPDRDFVEQYF
TRBV20-1,TRBJ2-5,many,CSPPGTSGRPQETQYF
TRBV5-1,NA,few,CASTMTSGSYEQYF